The clone carrying this T cell receptor (beta chain) was picked up many times. Its matching antigen is unknown. The source material, RNA transcripts, was used to amplify TCR beta CDR3 regions. TCR CDR3 regions were first amplified by RT-PCR with HTBI primers. One entry per CDR3 protein results from TCRdb running MiXCR on the multiplex PCR reads. The sample records around 600,000 distinct CDR3 sequences, 12% to 15% being singletons. Germline lookup yields CDR1 SGDLS and CDR2 YYNGEE. V lost 0 bases and J lost 0, with 10 bases in between. The CDR3 consists of 15 residues. The sample is drawn from a study of T cells in Graves' hyperthyroidism and ophthalmopathy. Overall study findings and caveats: A 13 V-J signature model discriminated ophthalmopathy versus stable hyperthyroidism. Blood also held most thyroid clonotypes expanded beyond 0.001. Progression to ophthalmopathy was predicted a median of 6.5 months early.

The sequencing input was blood. The chain uses TRBV9 and TRBJ2-7; perhaps TRBD2 as D (6 bases). The origin of this receptor is a woman under 30 with Graves' ophthalmopathy. In nucleotides, the CDR3 is TGTGCCAGCAGCGTAGCTCTGGGAGGCTCCTACGAGCAGTACTTC. As protein: CASSVALGGSYEQYF.